This T cell receptor (beta chain) originates from a study of T cell clones after liver transplantation. Study as a whole: Post-transplant blood was tracked for graft-donor-reactive T cell clones identified in a pre-transplant mixed lymphocyte reaction. Without induction therapy, subjects received standard immunosuppression until 12-24 months post-transplant. Overall study findings and caveats: In most of the 8 subjects, circulating graft-donor-reactive CD4 TCRbeta sequences fell significantly after transplant. Low donor cell numbers restricted donor-reactive repertoire measurement in two subjects.

Looked up from germline, CDR1 is SGDLS and CDR2 is YYNGEE. The CDR3 is 15 amino acids. V shed 6 bases and J shed 7 bases, with 20 bases lying between them. On this clone: Antigen: not known.

Data came from immunoSEQ multiplex PCR; TCRdb stores just in-frame clones and leaves some out. The sample shows 85,000 to 130,000 clones, around 86% of them seen only once. This sequence joins TRBV9 and TRBJ2-1; weak D call: TRBD2 (7 bases). The TCR sequence derives from a human donor who received a liver transplant. Sequences were derived from CD4+ T cells from blood, sampled before liver transplant. In DNA, the CDR3 is TGTGCCAGCAACCCCACTAGCGAAGGGGGGAATGAGCAGTTCTTC. It codes for CASNPTSEGGNEQFF.